Sequencing of this TCR beta chain was carried out in a study of T cells in localized non-small cell lung cancer. The CDR3 runs 18 residues. The germline V gene encodes CDR1 SNHLY and CDR2 FYNNEI. Trimming removed 8 bases from V and 0 bases from J, with 20 bases in between. TCRdb's table, derived via immunoSEQ multiplex PCR, lists solely in-frame clones and lacks some. In the table there are 25,000 to 35,000 clones, about nine tenths of which are singletons. The sequence derives from a female donor over 55 with stage I lung adenocarcinoma. V and J are TRBV2 and TRBJ2-6, with D hard to call. The source was peripheral blood, collected before any cancer treatment. DNA of the CDR3: TGTGCCAGCGCCTCCCCCGAAATCCGACCCTCTGGGGCCAACGTCCTGACTTTC. It translates to CASASPEIRPSGANVLTF.